These T cell receptor beta chains were read from a single sample in a study of blood T cell repertoires in COVID-19. This table comes from immunoSEQ multiplex PCR, and its TCRdb copy is limited to in-frame clones, with some not included. The table includes 300,000 to 350,000 clones, around 91% detected once. The sequencing sample was made of peripheral blood. These receptors were obtained from a middle-aged woman with COVID-19, enrolled during active disease. Both conserved end residues are part of each CDR3.

v_gene	j_gene	CDR3aa
TRBV5-1	TRBJ2-7	CASSEGHYYEQYF
TRBV28	TRBJ2-1	CASSLPLAPNEQFF
TRBV6-5	TRBJ2-1	CASSPTSGGAGEQFF
TRBV28	TRBJ1-2	CASTPWGGNYGYTF
TRBV3-1/TRBV3-2	TRBJ1-2	CASSPGTGYYGYTF
TRBV9	TRBJ1-6	CASSVGQGSPLHF
TRBV19	TRBJ1-6	CASRDSRRDSPLHF
TRBV9	TRBJ1-2	CASSFGQGAYGYTF
TRBV28	TRBJ1-2	CASTSAGGYTF
TRBV7-3	TRBJ2-3	CASSPLTFSGGRTDTQYF
TRBV29-1	TRBJ1-1	CSVAQKYPGMNTEAFF
TRBV7-3	TRBJ2-1	CASSILAGGVSEQFF
TRBV9	TRBJ2-3	CASSVLAGGNTDTQYF
TRBV4-1	TRBJ1-2	CASSQGGVIRPHGYTF
TRBV14	TRBJ2-3	CASAGPRGDTQYF
TRBV7-2	TRBJ2-7	CASSLGVEQYF
TRBV5-1	TRBJ1-1	CASSTQGDTEAFF
TRBV28	TRBJ2-7	CASSLWGLADSYEQYF
TRBV7-9	TRBJ1-4	CASSLAGTGNEKLFF
TRBV27	TRBJ1-2	CASRAQAGREGYTF
TRBV4-3	TRBJ1-4	CASSSRQGVNEKLFF
TRBV7-3	TRBJ2-2	CASSLIAGANTGELFF
TRBV5-4	TRBJ2-6	CASSSMRGSGANVLTF
TRBV11-2	TRBJ2-2	CASRTSVGVTGELFF
TRBV27	TRBJ1-2	CASQGRGTSYGYTF
TRBV3-1/TRBV3-2	TRBJ1-4	CASSQGPTFNEKLFF
TRBV4-3	TRBJ1-2	CASSLCGHTF
TRBV27	TRBJ1-2	CASTLTPEFGYGYTF
TRBV28	TRBJ2-7	CASRNSGGRALEQYF
TRBV28	TRBJ1-2	CASNDYYGYTF
TRBV3-1/TRBV3-2	TRBJ1-6	CASSPLGGEYSPLHF
TRBV6-5	TRBJ1-2	CASSSGQGYGYTF
TRBV7-8	TRBJ1-5	CASSPGAQGLHQPQHF
TRBV12-5	TRBJ1-5	CASGTGTSHQPQHF
TRBV2	TRBJ1-4	CASSNRRLGGEKLFF
TRBV5-1	TRBJ2-7	CASSLERDISHVPYEQYF
TRBV6-5	TRBJ2-2	CASSYLGGGSPGELFF
TRBV27	TRBJ2-1	CASSTRTYNEQFF
TRBV10-3	TRBJ1-1	CAISDTGGGTEAFF
TRBV7-3	TRBJ2-1	CASSHIAGGGEQFF
TRBV6-1	TRBJ1-6	CASSEAYSSNSPLHF
TRBV5-6	TRBJ1-2	CASSLGGTGYTF
TRBV6-4	TRBJ1-1	CASSGVRGSEAFF
TRBV11-1	TRBJ1-5	CASSSTGSQPQHF
TRBV19	TRBJ1-1	CASSTITNTEAFF
TRBV7-9	TRBJ2-7	CASSLLQGGVYEQYF